These 19 T cell receptor beta chains were all obtained from the same sample, sequenced in a study of cytomegalovirus exposure and HLA in healthy donors. The PCR employed 60 Vbeta primers together with 13 Jbeta primers. Assay: immunoSEQ multiplex PCR; the TCRdb copy retains only in-frame clones and omits some. The table has roughly 100,000 clones, approximately 80% seen once. The specimen sequenced was PBMCs. These receptors originate from a woman in her sixties in good health and CMV-seronegative.

CDR3 residues: CASSRDFYSNQPQHF. CDR3 DNA sequence: TGTGCCAGCAGTCGGGACTTCTATAGCAATCAGCCCCAGCATTTT. The V and J genes are TRBV6-5 and TRBJ1-5; D is perhaps TRBD1 (5 bases). Germline V CDR1 and CDR2: MNHEY, SVGAGI. This CDR3 region has 15 residues. V lost 5 bases to trimming and J lost 0 bases, with 11 bases between them.

There are a few counts of this clone. The chain has TRBV6-5 and TRBJ2-5, with D perhaps matching TRBD1 (5 bases). Per germline, CDR1 MNHEY and CDR2 SVGAGI. This CDR3 spans 16 amino acids. Trimming removed 0 bases from V and 6 bases from J, with 17 bases in between. CDR3 sequence: CASSYSGSDSTKTQYF. The DNA of the CDR3 is TGTGCCAGCAGTTACTCGGGTTCTGACAGTACGAAGACCCAGTACTTC.

This clone has a handful of counts. The rearrangement joins TRBV6-6 to TRBJ2-1, with D unclear. V was cut by 6 bases and J by 7 bases, with 7 bases left in between. CDR1 is MNHNY and CDR2 is SVGAGI in the germline V gene (reference sequence). The CDR3 covers 11 residues. Here the CDR3 DNA reads TGTGCCAGCAGCCAGTTAAATGAGCAGTTCTTC. Protein product: CASSQLNEQFF.

CDR3 bases: TGTGCCAGCAGCTTGGACCGGGACAGGGACTACAATGAGCAGTTCTTC. It codes for CASSLDRDRDYNEQFF. This rearrangement joins TRBV5-6 to TRBJ2-1; the match to TRBD1 covers 9 bases. The CDR3 length is 16 residues. V trimming: 0 bases; J trimming: 3 bases; junction bases outside the gene matches: 4. Germline CDR1 reads SGHDT; CDR2 reads YYEEEE.

The chain has TRBV28 and TRBJ2-7, with D perhaps matching TRBD2 (6 bases). Germline V gene sequence: CDR1 MDHEN, CDR2 SYDVKM. The ends were cut back, 5 bases at V and 5 bases at J, with 13 bases in the middle. CDR3 length equals 13 residues. CDR3 sequence (DNA): TGTGCCAGCAGTGTGGAGGGCCTCCACGAGCAGTACTTC. This encodes CASSVEGLHEQYF.

This clone turned up a few times. The CDR3 DNA is TGTGCCAGCAGTGGCGGACAGGTCTCGGAGCAGTACTTC. Translating it yields CASSGGQVSEQYF. V is TRBV6-5 and J is TRBJ2-7, with 7 bases matching TRBD1. V gave up 5 bases and J gave up 7 bases; unmatched junction bases: 8. The CDR3 has 13 amino acids. The germline CDR1 and CDR2 sequences are MNHEY and SVGAGI.

The chain recombines TRBV5-4 with TRBJ1-1, with 7 bases that match TRBD1. This CDR3 is 15 amino acids long. Germline V gene data show CDR1 as SGHNT and CDR2 as YYREEE (reference sequence). Germline trimming cut 4 bases from V and 0 bases from J; bases unmatched to any gene: 6. Here the CDR3 reads CASSPAGGMNTEAFF. CDR3 DNA: TGTGCCAGCAGCCCCGCAGGGGGTATGAACACTGAAGCTTTCTTT.

The CDR3: CATSRDIPDRGNGYTF. The CDR3 bases are TGTGCCACCAGCAGAGATATCCCCGACAGGGGGAATGGCTACACCTTC. The J gene is TRBJ1-2, the V gene TRBV15, with 9 bases fitting TRBD1. The CDR3 runs 16 residues. The trim removed 0 bases at V and 6 bases at J, leaving 8 bases unmatched. The V gene's germline CDR1 is LNHNV and CDR2 YYDKDF (reference sequence).

The V call is TRBV10-2, the J call TRBJ1-1, with 9 positions matching TRBD1. The V and J ends lost 2 bases and 1 base, in that order; junction bases with no gene match: 2. The length of the CDR3 is 15 residues. CDR1 is WSHSY and CDR2 is SAAADI in the germline V gene. The CDR3 loop is CASSEPGQGNTEAFF. In DNA form, the CDR3 reads TGCGCCAGCAGTGAGCCGGGACAGGGGAACACTGAAGCTTTCTTT.

The CDR3 here is CASIQQGVREKLFF. Written as DNA, the CDR3 is TGTGCCAGCATCCAACAGGGAGTAAGGGAAAAACTGTTTTTT. The chain has TRBV2 and TRBJ1-4, with D possibly being TRBD1 (6 bases). The V gene's germline CDR1 is SNHLY and CDR2 FYNNEI. V was clipped by 7 bases and J by 8 bases, with 17 bases between them. The CDR3 consists of 14 residues.

The chain joins TRBV5-5 to TRBJ2-6; no clear D. V dropped 1 base and J dropped 0 bases, with 5 bases sitting between them. CDR3 length equals 15 residues. Germline values: CDR1 SGHKS, CDR2 YYEKEE (reference sequence). The CDR3 nucleotides are TGTGCCAGCAGCTTGCTGTACTCTGGGGCCAACGTCCTGACTTTC. Protein: CASSLLYSGANVLTF.

The sample holds one count of this clone. The chain is built from TRBV4-3 and TRBJ2-3, with unresolved D. The CDR3 is 15 residues long. CDR1 and CDR2 from the germline V gene are LGHNA and YSLEER. The V end lost 1 base, the J end lost 1 base, and 9 bases lay between the germline ends. The DNA for the CDR3 is TGCGCCAGCAGCCAAGGACAAACAGGCACAGATACGCAGTATTTT. Amino acid sequence: CASSQGQTGTDTQYF.

This clone has only a few counts. The rearrangement links TRBV5-4 to TRBJ2-1, with TRBD2 matching 16 bases. Per germline, CDR1 SGHNT and CDR2 YYREEE (reference sequence). Trimming at V came to 3 bases and at J to 0 bases, leaving 3 bases not matched to a gene. The CDR3 has 18 amino acids. CDR3 coding DNA: TGTGCCAGCAGCTCGGGACTAGCGGGAGGGAGCTCCTACAATGAGCAGTTCTTC. Protein: CASSSGLAGGSSYNEQFF.

The chain couples TRBV29-1 to TRBJ2-1; the D is unclear. Per the germline V gene, CDR1 is SQVTM and CDR2 is ANQGSEA. Trimming left V 3 bases short and J 4 bases short, with 19 bases between. The CDR3 extends over 16 amino acids. CDR3: CSVDEGGLLFYNEQFF. DNA of the CDR3: TGCAGCGTTGATGAAGGCGGCCTCCTTTTTTACAATGAGCAGTTCTTC.

This chain connects TRBV4-3 to TRBJ1-2; D gene uncertain. This CDR3 spans 14 amino acids. Germline loops: CDR1 LGHNA, CDR2 YSLEER. The V gene lost 4 bases and the J gene lost 3 bases, with 12 bases spanning the gap. The CDR3 spells CASSPTGRDYGYTF. The CDR3 nucleotides read TGCGCCAGCAGCCCAACGGGAAGAGACTATGGCTACACCTTC.

The V gene is TRBV10-2, the J gene TRBJ1-1; 7 bases agree with TRBD1. CDR3 length: 15 residues. Germline loops: CDR1 WSHSY, CDR2 SAAADI. V trimming: 4 bases; J trimming: 0 bases; junction bases outside the gene matches: 5. CDR3 bases: TGCGCCAGCAGTGTCCCCGGGACAGTGAACACTGAAGCTTTCTTT. It translates to CASSVPGTVNTEAFF.

This chain connects TRBV5-6 to TRBJ1-1; TRBD1 aligns across 10 bases. The germline V gene encodes CDR1 SGHDT and CDR2 YYEEEE. V dropped 1 base and J dropped 2; count of bases not matched to a gene: 5. CDR3 length: 16 residues. In nucleotides, the CDR3 is TGTGCCAGCAGCTTGATGGGGACAGGGGTTAACACTGAAGCTTTCTTT. It encodes CASSLMGTGVNTEAFF.

The chain couples TRBV7-9 to TRBJ2-1; no firm D call. Germline V lookup: CDR1 SEHNR, CDR2 FQNEAQ (reference sequence). V was cut by 2 bases and J by 1 base, with 12 bases left in between. The CDR3 totals 16 residues. CDR3 sequence reads: CASSLSAATSYNEQFF. The CDR3 nucleotides are TGTGCCAGCAGCTTAAGTGCTGCCACTTCCTACAATGAGCAGTTCTTC.

This clone was detected once. The chain has TRBV7-8 and TRBJ1-5; 9 bases map to TRBD1. CDR1 is SGHVS, CDR2 FQNEAQ, per germline. V lost 4 bases, J lost 1 base, and 2 bases stayed unmatched. The CDR3 extends over 15 amino acids. CDR3 sequence (DNA): TGTGCCAGCAGCTCGGGACAGGGAAGCAATCAGCCCCAGCATTTT. Its translation: CASSSGQGSNQPQHF. Full variable domain (outside the CDR3, taken from reference TRBV7-8 and TRBJ1-5): GAGVSQSPRYKVAKRGQDVALRCDPISGHVSLFWYQQALGQGPEFLTYFQNEAQLDKSGLPSDRFFAERPEGSVSTLKIQRTQQEDSAVYLCASSSGQGSNQPQHFGDGTRLSIL.